The 21 T cell receptor beta chains listed next were all sequenced from one sample in a study of long-term antiretroviral therapy in people with HIV. This was the immunoSEQ v3.0 assay at survey level. This table comes from immunoSEQ multiplex PCR, and its TCRdb copy is limited to in-frame clones, with some not included. The table has some 29,000 clones, 95% to 98% seen once; the top ten hold 1.9%. The source was unsorted PBMCs, collected 7.6 years after starting antiretroviral therapy. Receptors originate from a man aged 25 to 40 with HIV.

The J gene is TRBJ2-7, the V gene TRBV5-8; no reliable D call. CDR3 length equals 12 residues. Germline V gene lookup returns CDR1 SGHTS and CDR2 YDEGEE. V lost 4 bases to trimming and J lost 0 bases, with 5 bases between them. The CDR3 coding sequence is TGTGCCAGCAGCCCAATCTCCTACGAGCAGTACTTC. Translation gives CASSPISYEQYF.

The chain is built from TRBV11-1 and TRBJ2-7; maybe TRBD1 (6 bases). The CDR3 loop spans 14 amino acids. CDR1 and CDR2 (germline): SGHAT, FQDESV (reference sequence). The V end lost 5 bases, the J end lost 4 bases, and 15 bases lay between the germline ends. The chain's CDR3 is CASSPLDRTYEQYF. The CDR3 DNA follows: TGTGCCAGCAGCCCCCTAGACAGGACATACGAGCAGTACTTC.

The V and J genes are TRBV10-3 and TRBJ2-7; tentatively, D is TRBD2 (5 bases). This CDR3 comprises 10 residues. Germline CDR1 and CDR2: ENHRY and SYGVKD. Trimming removed 11 bases from V and 2 bases from J, with 7 bases in between. The CDR3 coding sequence is TGTGCCGACGGGGCCTACGAGCAGTACTTC. As protein: CADGAYEQYF.

J is TRBJ2-2 and V is TRBV7-2; D tentatively reads TRBD1 or TRBD2 (6 bases each). V was shortened by 4 bases and J by 1 base, with 10 bases between the two germline ends. The CDR3 runs to 15 residues. In germline, CDR1 is SGHTA, CDR2 FQGNSA. CDR3 protein: CASSSRGENTGELFF. The CDR3 bases are TGTGCCAGCAGCTCGAGGGGGGAGAACACCGGGGAGCTGTTTTTT.

This chain joins TRBV10-1 and TRBJ1-2; TRBD1 aligns across 8 bases. V was clipped by 6 bases and J by 1 base; unmatched bases: 7. The germline V gene encodes CDR1 WNHNN and CDR2 SYGVQD (reference sequence). CDR3 length: 15 amino acids. CDR3 amino acids: CASRGQGEGNYGYTF. For the CDR3, the DNA is TGCGCCAGCAGAGGACAGGGAGAGGGTAACTATGGCTACACCTTC.

This clone appeared a few times. CDR3 nucleotide sequence: TGTGCCAGCAGTGTCCGCAGGGACTCACCCCTCCACTTT. Protein: CASSVRRDSPLHF. The chain employs TRBV2 and TRBJ1-6; TRBD1 might be the D (5 bases). Deletions cut 4 bases from V and 10 bases from J, with 11 bases between. CDR1 SNHLY and CDR2 FYNNEI come from the germline V gene. The CDR3 runs 13 residues. The whole variable domain, filled in from reference TRBV2 and TRBJ1-6, reads EPEVTQTPSHQVTQMGQEVILRCVPISNHLYFYWYRQILGQKVEFLVSFYNNEISEKSEIFDDQFSVERPDGSNFTLKIRSTKLEDSAMYFCASSVRRDSPLHFGNGTRLTVT.

The rearrangement links TRBV7-8 to TRBJ2-7; 7 positions agree with TRBD1. Trimming took 5 bases from V and 0 from J; bases not matched to a gene: 4. Germline assignment: CDR1 SGHVS and CDR2 FQNEAQ. The CDR3 contains 14 residues. The CDR3 is CASSRDRASYEQYF. CDR3 nucleotides: TGTGCCAGCAGCCGAGACAGGGCCTCCTACGAGCAGTACTTC.

The rearrangement uses TRBV9 and TRBJ2-7, with D possibly matching TRBD2 (5 bases). The germline gives CDR1 SGDLS, CDR2 YYNGEE. The CDR3 loop spans 14 amino acids. V was cut by 2 bases and J by 1 base, with 10 bases left in between. The DNA of the CDR3 is TGTGCCAGCAGCGTCGGAGAGGGATCCTACGAGCAGTACTTC. Its protein is CASSVGEGSYEQYF.

This clone was detected only once. This chain uses TRBV9 with TRBJ2-7; D gene unclear. The V end lost 0 bases, the J end lost 6 bases, and 10 bases lay between the germline ends. The V gene's germline CDR1 is SGDLS and CDR2 YYNGEE. CDR3 length: 13 residues. The CDR3 DNA reads as TGTGCCAGCAGCGTAGCGGTAGGAAGCGAGCAGTACTTC. This sequence encodes CASSVAVGSEQYF. The variable domain in full, completed from reference TRBV9 and TRBJ2-7, reads DSGVTQTPKHLITATGQRVTLRCSPRSGDLSVYWYQQSLDQGLQFLIQYYNGEERAKGNILERFSAQQFPDLHSELNLSSLELGDSALYFCASSVAVGSEQYFGPGTRLTVT.

The chain carries TRBV28 and TRBJ1-2; D is undetermined. Per the germline V gene, CDR1 is MDHEN and CDR2 is SYDVKM. The CDR3 is 13 amino acids. Trimming pared 2 bases from V and 5 bases from J, leaving 9 bases between. The CDR3 is CASSLLSRYGYTF. The CDR3 DNA follows: TGTGCCAGCAGTTTACTCTCACGGTATGGCTACACCTTC.

The chain uses TRBV6-6 and TRBJ1-1, with D unclear. This CDR3 spans 11 amino acids. The V gene's germline CDR1 is MNHNY and CDR2 SVGAGI (reference sequence). The V end was cut by 6 bases, the J end by 7 bases, with 9 bases between. The CDR3 is CASSFDFEAFF. The CDR3 nucleotides are TGTGCCAGCAGCTTTGACTTTGAAGCTTTCTTT.

The chain is built from TRBV4-1 and TRBJ1-4, with D tentatively TRBD1 (5 bases). CDR3 size: 15 residues. The germline V gene has CDR1 MGHRA and CDR2 YSYEKL. Deletions cut 0 bases from V and 11 bases from J, with 16 bases between. The CDR3 DNA sequence: TGCGCCAGCAGCCAAGATCCCGGACCTGGGGGGAAACTGTTTTTT. Translating it yields CASSQDPGPGGKLFF.

The gene calls are TRBV5-6 and TRBJ2-5, with D maybe TRBD2 (7 bases). CDR1 is SGHDT and CDR2 is YYEEEE in the germline V gene. The CDR3 is made up of 13 amino acids. V lost 7 bases and J lost 7, with 17 bases in between. The CDR3: CASSRGGGGTQYF. As DNA, the CDR3 is TGTGCCAGCTCCCGGGGAGGGGGTGGGACCCAGTACTTC.

This chain joins TRBV4-1 and TRBJ1-5; D perhaps matches TRBD1 (5 bases). CDR3 length equals 12 residues. Germline CDR1 is MGHRA and CDR2 is YSYEKL. The V end lost 8 bases, the J end lost 2 bases, and 7 bases lay between the germline ends. The CDR3 protein is CASRGGNQPQHF. CDR3 DNA: TGCGCCAGCCGAGGGGGCAATCAGCCCCAGCATTTT.

The V and J genes are TRBV27 and TRBJ1-1; D unresolved. Trimming removed 4 bases at V and 1 base at J, with 13 bases between. From germline, CDR1 is MNHEY and CDR2 SMNVEV (reference sequence). This CDR3 is 15 amino acids long. The CDR3 is CASSSGNWENTEAFF. The CDR3 DNA is TGTGCCAGCAGTTCGGGCAATTGGGAGAACACTGAAGCTTTCTTT.

This clone was recorded once. CDR3 residues: CATSRSSGDGEKLFF. CDR3 nucleotides: TGTGCCACCAGCAGATCCTCAGGGGATGGTGAAAAACTGTTTTTT. V is TRBV15 and J is TRBJ1-4, with D possibly being TRBD1 (6 bases). This CDR3 has 15 residues. V was trimmed by 2 bases and J by 7 bases, leaving 14 bases between them. Germline V gene lookup returns CDR1 LNHNV and CDR2 YYDKDF (reference sequence).

The chain combines TRBV14 with TRBJ2-2, with TRBD2 as a possible D gene (6 bases). CDR3 length: 12 amino acids. In germline, CDR1 is SGHDN, CDR2 FVKESK. The V end lost 2 bases, the J end lost 9 bases, and 7 bases lay between the germline ends. Here the CDR3 DNA reads TGTGCCAGCAGCCAAACTAGCCGGGAGCTGTTTTTT. Amino acid sequence: CASSQTSRELFF.

This chain uses TRBV4-3 with TRBJ1-1; D perhaps matches TRBD1 (5 bases). Germline assignment: CDR1 LGHNA and CDR2 YSLEER. The germline V and J ends were trimmed by 5 bases and 5 bases, with 12 bases remaining between them. CDR3 size: 13 residues. The CDR3 reads CASSIGAGTEAFF. CDR3 coding DNA: TGCGCCAGCAGCATCGGGGCGGGGACTGAAGCTTTCTTT.

The chain employs TRBV7-3 and TRBJ1-3; D is unresolved. This CDR3 region has 18 residues. The germline gives CDR1 SGHTA, CDR2 FQGTGA. V was clipped by 1 base and J by 0 bases, with 16 bases between them. CDR3 DNA sequence: TGTGCCAGCAGCTTAAAGCGTCCGGAGCCTCCCTCTGGAAACACCATATATTTT. It yields the protein CASSLKRPEPPSGNTIYF.

CDR3 protein: CASGLIDGGELFF. The DNA for the CDR3 is TGTGCTAGTGGTTTGATAGACGGCGGGGAGCTGTTTTTT. V and J are TRBV12-5 and TRBJ2-2; D gene unclear. CDR3 length equals 13 residues. Trimming removed 2 bases at V and 7 bases at J, with 8 bases between. Germline assignment: CDR1 LGHNT and CDR2 FRNRAP.

This clone was seen only once. The chain combines TRBV7-2 with TRBJ1-2; 8 nucleotides match TRBD1. CDR1 and CDR2 from the germline V gene are SGHTA and FQGNSA. The length of the CDR3 is 15 residues. The ends lost 5 bases at V and 7 bases at J; junction bases unmatched: 12. Written as DNA, the CDR3 is TGTGCCAGCAGCCGGACGACGGACAGGGCGGGTGGCTACACCTTC. Residues: CASSRTTDRAGGYTF.